This T cell receptor (beta chain) was identified during a study of blood T cells in healthy people across ages. Study in general: Template switching picked up about one barcoded beta molecule for each two T cells.

Trimming shortened V by 7 bases and J by 6 bases, and 15 bases separated the two germline ends. The CDR3 totals 13 residues. Per the germline V gene, CDR1 is MNHNS and CDR2 is SASEGT. General study findings and limits: Higher diversity, along with more naive CD4+ cells, distinguished long-lived donors from aged donors.

The table lists this clonotype with many counts. Its antigen remains unidentified. Through a sample-barcoded 5' primer and a J-beta primer mix, a second PCR was run for roughly 7 to 12 cycles. TCRdb redid the calling of the 5' RACE reads with MiXCR, one entry per CDR3 protein. The sample has hundreds of thousands of distinct CDR3 sequences; roughly 32% are singletons. The source material was blood. The receptor comes from a woman aged 80 or over in good health. The rearrangement joins TRBV6-1 to TRBJ2-5; D is undetermined. The CDR3 DNA sequence: TGTGCCAGCAAACCGCAGGTCGAGCAGACCCAGTACTTC. Translation: CASKPQVEQTQYF.